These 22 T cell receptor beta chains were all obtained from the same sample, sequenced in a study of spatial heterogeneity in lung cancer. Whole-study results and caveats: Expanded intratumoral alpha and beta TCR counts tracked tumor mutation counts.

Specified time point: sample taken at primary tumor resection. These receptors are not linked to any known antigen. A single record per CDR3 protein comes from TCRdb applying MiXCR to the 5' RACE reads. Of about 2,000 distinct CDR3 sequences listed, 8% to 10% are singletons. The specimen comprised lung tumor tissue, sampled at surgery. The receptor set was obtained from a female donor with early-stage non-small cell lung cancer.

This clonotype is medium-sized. The CDR3: CASRDPGRTEAFF. CDR3 nucleotide sequence: TGTGCCAGCAGGGACCCAGGGAGAACTGAAGCTTTCTTT. This chain uses TRBV6-5 with TRBJ1-1; TRBD1 might be the D (5 bases). CDR3 size: 13 residues. V lost 6 bases to trimming and J lost 5 bases, with 13 bases between them. In germline, CDR1 is MNHEY, CDR2 SVGAGI.

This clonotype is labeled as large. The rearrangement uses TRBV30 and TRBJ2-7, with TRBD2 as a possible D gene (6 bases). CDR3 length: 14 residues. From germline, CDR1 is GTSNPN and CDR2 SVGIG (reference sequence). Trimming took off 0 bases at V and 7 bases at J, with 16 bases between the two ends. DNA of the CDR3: TGTGCCTGGAGTGTTGGACTATCTCTGGGAGAGCAGTACTTC. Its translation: CAWSVGLSLGEQYF.

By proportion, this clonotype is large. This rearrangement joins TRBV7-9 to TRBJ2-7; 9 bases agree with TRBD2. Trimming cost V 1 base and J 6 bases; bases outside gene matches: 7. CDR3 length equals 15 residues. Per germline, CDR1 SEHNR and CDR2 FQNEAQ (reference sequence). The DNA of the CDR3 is TGTGCCAGCAGCTTAGGGGGGACTAGCCGCAGCGAGCAGTACTTC. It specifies CASSLGGTSRSEQYF.

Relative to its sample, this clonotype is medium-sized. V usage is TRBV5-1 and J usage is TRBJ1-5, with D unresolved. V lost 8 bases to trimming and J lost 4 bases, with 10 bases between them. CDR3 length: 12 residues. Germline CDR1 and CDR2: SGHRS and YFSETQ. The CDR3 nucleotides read TGCGCCAGGGGCTCAGCTAATCAGCCCCAGCATTTT. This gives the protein CARGSANQPQHF.

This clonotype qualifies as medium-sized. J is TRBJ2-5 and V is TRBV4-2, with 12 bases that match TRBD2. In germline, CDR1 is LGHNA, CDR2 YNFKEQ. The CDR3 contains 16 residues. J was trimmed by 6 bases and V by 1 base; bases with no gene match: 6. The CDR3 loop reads CASSQGLAGGPKTQYF. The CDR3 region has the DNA TGTGCCAGCAGCCAAGGTCTAGCGGGGGGGCCCAAGACCCAGTACTTC.

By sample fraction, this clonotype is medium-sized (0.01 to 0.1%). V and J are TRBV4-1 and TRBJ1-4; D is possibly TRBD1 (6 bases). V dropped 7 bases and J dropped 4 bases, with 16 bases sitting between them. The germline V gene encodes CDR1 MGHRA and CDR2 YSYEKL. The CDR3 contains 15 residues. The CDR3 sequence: CASTKDGQFNEKLFF. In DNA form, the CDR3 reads TGCGCCAGCACCAAAGACGGACAGTTTAATGAAAAACTGTTTTTT.

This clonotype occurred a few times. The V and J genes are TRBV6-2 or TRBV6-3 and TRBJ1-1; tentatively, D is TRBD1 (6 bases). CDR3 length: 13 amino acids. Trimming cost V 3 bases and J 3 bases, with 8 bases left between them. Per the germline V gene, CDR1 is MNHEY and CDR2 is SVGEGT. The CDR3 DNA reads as TGTGCCAGCAGTTATGGGGGCTACACTGAAGCTTTCTTT. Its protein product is CASSYGGYTEAFF.

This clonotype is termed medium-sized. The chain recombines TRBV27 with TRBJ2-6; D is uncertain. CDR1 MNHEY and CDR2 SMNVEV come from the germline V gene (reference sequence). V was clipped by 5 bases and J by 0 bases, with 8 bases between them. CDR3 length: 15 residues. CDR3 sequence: CASSPRGSGANVLTF. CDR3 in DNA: TGTGCCAGCAGTCCTCGCGGCTCTGGGGCCAACGTCCTGACTTTC.

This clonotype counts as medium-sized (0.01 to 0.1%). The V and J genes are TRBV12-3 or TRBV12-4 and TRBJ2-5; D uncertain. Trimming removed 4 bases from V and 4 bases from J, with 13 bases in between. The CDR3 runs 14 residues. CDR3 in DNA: TGTGCCAGCAGTTACGCTAGTAATCGAGAGACCCAGTACTTC. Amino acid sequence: CASSYASNRETQYF.

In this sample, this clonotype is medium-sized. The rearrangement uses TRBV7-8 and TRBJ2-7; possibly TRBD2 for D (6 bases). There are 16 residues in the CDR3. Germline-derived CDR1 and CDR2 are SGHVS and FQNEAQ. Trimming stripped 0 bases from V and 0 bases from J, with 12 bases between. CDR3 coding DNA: TGTGCCAGCAGCTTAGCGAGGAGGGAACTCTCCTACGAGCAGTACTTC. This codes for CASSLARRELSYEQYF.

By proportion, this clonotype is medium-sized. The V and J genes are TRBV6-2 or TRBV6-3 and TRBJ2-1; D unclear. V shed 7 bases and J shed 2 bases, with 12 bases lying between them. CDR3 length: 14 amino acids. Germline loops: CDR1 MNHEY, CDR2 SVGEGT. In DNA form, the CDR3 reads TGTGCCAGCAACCGCCTGGCGCCCTACAATGAGCAGTTCTTC. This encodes CASNRLAPYNEQFF.

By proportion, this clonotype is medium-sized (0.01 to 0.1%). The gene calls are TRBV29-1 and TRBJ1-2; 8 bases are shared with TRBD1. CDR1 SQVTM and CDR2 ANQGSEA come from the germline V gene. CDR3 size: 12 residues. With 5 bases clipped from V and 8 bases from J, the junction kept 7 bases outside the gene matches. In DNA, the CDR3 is TGCAGCGTTATGGCAGGGGGCGGCGGCTACACCTTC. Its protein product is CSVMAGGGGYTF. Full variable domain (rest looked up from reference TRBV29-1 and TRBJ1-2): SAVISQKPSRDICQRGTSLTIQCQVDSQVTMMFWYRQQPGQSLTLIATANQGSEATYESGFVIDKFPISRPNLTFSTLTVSNMSPEDSSIYLCSVMAGGGGYTFGSGTRLTVV.

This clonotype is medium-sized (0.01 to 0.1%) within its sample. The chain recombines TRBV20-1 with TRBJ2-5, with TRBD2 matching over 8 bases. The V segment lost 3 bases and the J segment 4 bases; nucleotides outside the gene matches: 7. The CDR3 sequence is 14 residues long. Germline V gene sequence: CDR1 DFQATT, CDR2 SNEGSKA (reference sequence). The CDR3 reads CSARSGGLTETQYF. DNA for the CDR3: TGCAGTGCTAGGTCGGGGGGGCTAACAGAGACCCAGTACTTC.

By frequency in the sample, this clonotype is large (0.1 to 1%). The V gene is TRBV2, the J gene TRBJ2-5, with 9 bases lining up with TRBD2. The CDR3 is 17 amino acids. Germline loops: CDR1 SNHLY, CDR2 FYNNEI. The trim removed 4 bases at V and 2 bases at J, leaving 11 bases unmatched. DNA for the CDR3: TGTGCCAGCAGTGGAGAGTCAAGCGGGGGGTGGCAAGAGACCCAGTACTTC. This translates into CASSGESSGGWQETQYF.

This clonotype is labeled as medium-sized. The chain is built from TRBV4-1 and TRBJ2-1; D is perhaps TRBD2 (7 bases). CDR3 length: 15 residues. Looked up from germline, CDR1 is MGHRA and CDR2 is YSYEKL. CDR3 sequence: CAAGTAGANYNEQFF. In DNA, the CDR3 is TGCGCAGCAGGCACGGCGGGGGCAAACTACAATGAGCAGTTCTTC.

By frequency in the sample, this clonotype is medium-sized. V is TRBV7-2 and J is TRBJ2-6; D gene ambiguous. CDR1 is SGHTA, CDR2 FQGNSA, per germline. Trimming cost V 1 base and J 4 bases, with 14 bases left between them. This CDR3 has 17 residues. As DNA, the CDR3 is TGTGCCAGCAGCTTAGTTGGCCGGCCCGAGGGGGCCAACGTCCTGACTTTC. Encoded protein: CASSLVGRPEGANVLTF.

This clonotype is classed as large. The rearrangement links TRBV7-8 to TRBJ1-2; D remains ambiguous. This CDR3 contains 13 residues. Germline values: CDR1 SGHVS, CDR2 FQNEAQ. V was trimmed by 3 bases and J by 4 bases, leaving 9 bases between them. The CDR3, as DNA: TGTGCCAGCAGCTTGGGAGGAAGCTATGGCTACACCTTC. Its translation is CASSLGGSYGYTF.

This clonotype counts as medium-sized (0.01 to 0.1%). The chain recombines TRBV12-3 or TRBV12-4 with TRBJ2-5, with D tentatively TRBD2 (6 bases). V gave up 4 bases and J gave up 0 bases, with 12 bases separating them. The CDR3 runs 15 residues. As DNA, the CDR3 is TGTGCCAGCAGTTCCCGGGGGATGTACCAAGAGACCCAGTACTTC. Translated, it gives CASSSRGMYQETQYF.

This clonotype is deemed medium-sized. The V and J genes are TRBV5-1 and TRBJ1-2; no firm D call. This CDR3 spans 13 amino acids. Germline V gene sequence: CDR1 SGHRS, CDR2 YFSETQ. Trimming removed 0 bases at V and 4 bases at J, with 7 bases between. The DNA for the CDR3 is TGCGCCAGCAGCTTGGCTTCTACCTATGGCTACACCTTC. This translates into CASSLASTYGYTF. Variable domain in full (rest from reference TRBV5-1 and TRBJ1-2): KAGVTQTPRYLIKTRGQQVTLSCSPISGHRSVSWYQQTPGQGLQFLFEYFSETQRNKGNFPGRFSGRQFSNSRSEMNVSTLELGDSALYLCASSLASTYGYTFGSGTRLTVV.

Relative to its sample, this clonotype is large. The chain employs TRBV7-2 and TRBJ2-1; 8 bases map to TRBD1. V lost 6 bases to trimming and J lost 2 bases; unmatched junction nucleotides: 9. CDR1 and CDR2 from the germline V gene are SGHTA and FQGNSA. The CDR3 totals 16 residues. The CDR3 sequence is CASSWDWDRTYNEQFF. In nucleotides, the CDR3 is TGTGCCAGCAGTTGGGACTGGGACAGGACCTACAATGAGCAGTTCTTC.

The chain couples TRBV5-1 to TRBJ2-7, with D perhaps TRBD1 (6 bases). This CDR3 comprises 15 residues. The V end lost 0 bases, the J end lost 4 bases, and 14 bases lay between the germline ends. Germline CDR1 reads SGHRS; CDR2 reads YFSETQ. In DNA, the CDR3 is TGCGCCAGCAGCTTGGGAACAGGGCCCGTATACGAGCAGTACTTC. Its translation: CASSLGTGPVYEQYF.

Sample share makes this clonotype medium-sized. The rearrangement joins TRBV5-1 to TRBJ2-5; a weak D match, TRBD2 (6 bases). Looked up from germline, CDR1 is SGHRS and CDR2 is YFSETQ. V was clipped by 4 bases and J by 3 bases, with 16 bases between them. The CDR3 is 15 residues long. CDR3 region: CASSPGGTPKETQYF. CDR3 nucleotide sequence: TGCGCCAGCAGCCCGGGCGGGACTCCAAAAGAGACCCAGTACTTC.